This record concerns one T cell receptor beta chain sequence. Its antigen is not identified. TCRdb reprocessed the reads via MiXCR and lists one record per CDR3 protein. Of hundreds of thousands of distinct CDR3 sequences in the sample, approximately 32% were seen once. The data belong to a study of T cell repertoires in cytomegalovirus infection. Turning to the study itself: As its CMV epitopes, the study selected recently identified HLA-C-restricted and well-studied HLA-B-restricted targets. The public TCR beta signatures pointed to both CMV infection and matching HLA type. Findings and limits, study-wide: What dominated the ex vivo response were HLA-C-restricted CMV-specific TCR beta clonotypes.

CDR3 length equals 13 residues. Germline V gives CDR1 LNHDA, CDR2 SQIVND (reference sequence). V was cut by 3 bases and J by 4 bases, with 9 bases left in between. The sequencing here drew on cultured CD8+ T cells from PBMCs, taken from culture after CMV antigen stimulation. The receptor was derived from a human donor in good health (CMV status not recorded). Some clones in this sample may be carry-over from other donors' samples. V is TRBV19 and J is TRBJ1-1; D unresolved. In DNA, the CDR3 is TGTGCCAGTAGTATGGGTAAAGGCACTGAAGCTTTCTTT. Translating gives CASSMGKGTEAFF.